This TCR beta chain comes out of a study of glioma-infiltrating T cells after dendritic cell vaccination. The PCR used 60 V beta and 13 J beta primers. Produced via immunoSEQ multiplex PCR; TCRdb's table is partial and in-frame only. Here the sample spans about 73,000 clones, over 75% being singletons. PBMC sampling occurred before vaccination, two weeks after the third dose, and at progression. The CDR3 runs to 13 residues. Germline V gene lookup returns CDR1 GTSNPN and CDR2 SVGIG (reference sequence). V shed 5 bases and J shed 4 bases, with 12 bases lying between them. The chain links TRBV30 to TRBJ1-3; D is unresolved. The starting material was blood, obtained before dendritic cell vaccination. The source is a human donor with glioblastoma. CDR3 amino acids: CAWGPWRGNTIYF. DNA of the CDR3: TGTGCCTGGGGCCCGTGGAGGGGAAACACCATATATTTT.